These T cell receptor beta chains were read from a single sample in a study of blood T cell repertoires in COVID-19. The method was immunoSEQ multiplex PCR; TCRdb's version includes in-frame clones alone and lacks a portion of them. The data show fewer than 250,000 clones, about 87% seen once. Sequenced material: peripheral blood. The receptors derive from a man aged 55 to 70 with acute or convalescent COVID-19. Each CDR3 is given with its conserved first and last residue. Each record gives: V gene, clone size, J gene, CDR3 length, D gene, CDR3 protein, CDR3 DNA. The D gene is left open where the match is weak. Size is omitted from some rows. Given values are once, few, many or a class for expanded clones.

v_call: TRBV27; clone_size: NA; j_call: TRBJ1-1; cdr3_length: 14; d_call: TRBD1; cdr3_aa: CASTRTGGITEAFF; cdr3_nt: TGTGCCAGCACCAGGACAGGGGGTATCACTGAAGCTTTCTTT
v_call: TRBV28; clone_size: NA; j_call: TRBJ1-2; cdr3_length: 17; d_call: NA; cdr3_aa: CASSLLVLTTSNYGYTF; cdr3_nt: TGTGCCAGCAGTTTATTGGTCCTTACCACTTCTAACTATGGCTACACCTTC
v_call: TRBV9; clone_size: NA; j_call: TRBJ1-1; cdr3_length: 14; d_call: TRBD1; cdr3_aa: CASSSGQGATEAFF; cdr3_nt: TGTGCCAGCAGCTCGGGACAGGGGGCCACTGAAGCTTTCTTT
v_call: TRBV28; clone_size: NA; j_call: TRBJ2-7; cdr3_length: 14; d_call: TRBD1; cdr3_aa: CASRLDRGHYEQYF; cdr3_nt: TGTGCCAGCAGACTCGACAGGGGGCATTACGAGCAGTACTTC
v_call: TRBV6-2/TRBV6-3; clone_size: once; j_call: TRBJ1-2; cdr3_length: 18; d_call: TRBD1; cdr3_aa: CASSYATRTGVLNYGYTF; cdr3_nt: TGTGCCAGCAGTTACGCAACCCGGACAGGGGTTCTCAACTATGGCTACACCTTC
v_call: TRBV6-5; clone_size: few; j_call: TRBJ2-7; cdr3_length: 15; d_call: NA; cdr3_aa: CASTLGLGSSYEQYF; cdr3_nt: TGTGCCAGCACACTCGGTCTCGGTAGCTCCTACGAGCAGTACTTC
v_call: TRBV3-1/TRBV3-2; clone_size: NA; j_call: TRBJ1-2; cdr3_length: 11; d_call: NA; cdr3_aa: CASSGRKGYTF; cdr3_nt: TGTGCCAGCAGTGGCAGAAAAGGCTACACCTTC
v_call: TRBV7-2; clone_size: NA; j_call: TRBJ1-2; cdr3_length: 15; d_call: NA; cdr3_aa: CASSLGPHGGAGYTF; cdr3_nt: TGTGCCAGCAGCTTAGGCCCCCACGGGGGTGCTGGCTACACCTTC
v_call: TRBV24-1; clone_size: NA; j_call: TRBJ2-3; cdr3_length: 14; d_call: TRBD2; cdr3_aa: CATNAAGGTDTQYF; cdr3_nt: TGTGCCACTAACGCAGCGGGGGGCACAGATACGCAGTATTTT
v_call: TRBV6-5; clone_size: once; j_call: TRBJ2-5; cdr3_length: 15; d_call: TRBD2; cdr3_aa: CASRRAGGGQETQYF; cdr3_nt: TGTGCCAGCAGACGAGCGGGGGGAGGGCAAGAGACCCAGTACTTC
v_call: TRBV7-2; clone_size: NA; j_call: TRBJ2-4; cdr3_length: 18; d_call: TRBD2; cdr3_aa: CASSLARLAVLAKNIQYF; cdr3_nt: TGTGCCAGCAGCTTAGCCCGACTAGCGGTCCTAGCCAAAAACATTCAGTACTTC
v_call: TRBV9; clone_size: NA; j_call: TRBJ1-4; cdr3_length: 13; d_call: NA; cdr3_aa: CASSVGPNEKLFF; cdr3_nt: TGTGCCAGCAGCGTAGGGCCCAATGAAAAACTGTTTTTT
v_call: TRBV29-1; clone_size: NA; j_call: TRBJ2-7; cdr3_length: 12; d_call: TRBD1; cdr3_aa: CSVVSGGDEQYF; cdr3_nt: TGCAGCGTTGTCTCAGGGGGCGACGAGCAGTACTTC
v_call: TRBV15; clone_size: NA; j_call: TRBJ2-2; cdr3_length: 19; d_call: TRBD2; cdr3_aa: CATSSDYSGDRGGTGELFF; cdr3_nt: TGTGCCACCAGCAGTGATTATAGCGGGGACCGGGGGGGCACCGGGGAGCTGTTTTTT
v_call: TRBV7-3; clone_size: few; j_call: TRBJ2-7; cdr3_length: 13; d_call: NA; cdr3_aa: CASSLSRGYEQYF; cdr3_nt: TGTGCCAGCAGCTTATCGCGGGGCTACGAGCAGTACTTC
v_call: TRBV12-5; clone_size: NA; j_call: TRBJ2-1; cdr3_length: 9; d_call: NA; cdr3_aa: CASGLEQFF; cdr3_nt: TGTGCTAGTGGCCTCGAGCAGTTCTTC
v_call: TRBV18; clone_size: NA; j_call: TRBJ1-1; cdr3_length: 11; d_call: NA; cdr3_aa: CASSQGTEAFF; cdr3_nt: TGTGCCAGCTCTCAGGGTACTGAAGCTTTCTTT
v_call: TRBV11-3; clone_size: NA; j_call: TRBJ2-7; cdr3_length: 14; d_call: NA; cdr3_aa: CASSLGPEGYEQYF; cdr3_nt: TGTGCCAGCAGCCTCGGGCCTGAGGGCTACGAGCAGTACTTC
v_call: TRBV18; clone_size: NA; j_call: TRBJ2-5; cdr3_length: 13; d_call: NA; cdr3_aa: CASSLGQQETQYF; cdr3_nt: TGTGCCAGCTCACTGGGACAACAAGAGACCCAGTACTTC
v_call: TRBV27; clone_size: NA; j_call: TRBJ2-5; cdr3_length: 14; d_call: NA; cdr3_aa: CASSAVGLLETQYF; cdr3_nt: TGTGCCAGCAGTGCAGTTGGACTTCTGGAGACCCAGTACTTC
v_call: TRBV5-6; clone_size: once; j_call: TRBJ1-6; cdr3_length: 17; d_call: TRBD1; cdr3_aa: CASSLPGQNPDNSPLHF; cdr3_nt: TGTGCCAGCAGCTTACCGGGACAGAACCCCGATAATTCACCCCTCCACTTT
v_call: TRBV6-1; clone_size: NA; j_call: TRBJ2-1; cdr3_length: 19; d_call: TRBD1; cdr3_aa: CASSDRPLGGTGGLDEQFF; cdr3_nt: TGTGCCAGCAGTGACCGGCCCCTCGGCGGGACAGGGGGCCTGGATGAGCAGTTCTTC
v_call: TRBV12-3/TRBV12-4; clone_size: NA; j_call: TRBJ1-1; cdr3_length: 12; d_call: TRBD1; cdr3_aa: CASNRGRTEAFF; cdr3_nt: TGTGCCAGCAACAGGGGTCGCACTGAAGCTTTCTTT
v_call: TRBV9; clone_size: NA; j_call: TRBJ1-1; cdr3_length: 15; d_call: TRBD1; cdr3_aa: CASSARQGSITEAFF; cdr3_nt: TGTGCCAGCAGCGCGCGACAGGGGTCAATCACTGAAGCTTTCTTT
v_call: TRBV20-1; clone_size: NA; j_call: TRBJ1-1; cdr3_length: 16; d_call: NA; cdr3_aa: CSASVWGRPWNTEAFF; cdr3_nt: TGCAGTGCTAGTGTCTGGGGGCGACCATGGAACACTGAAGCTTTCTTT
v_call: TRBV3-1/TRBV3-2; clone_size: NA; j_call: TRBJ2-2; cdr3_length: 16; d_call: TRBD2; cdr3_aa: CASINSGGPNTGELFF; cdr3_nt: TGTGCCAGCATAAATAGCGGGGGCCCGAACACCGGGGAGCTGTTTTTT
v_call: TRBV29-1; clone_size: NA; j_call: TRBJ1-1; cdr3_length: 10; d_call: NA; cdr3_aa: CSVSGVEAFF; cdr3_nt: TGCAGCGTTTCCGGTGTTGAAGCTTTCTTT
v_call: TRBV30; clone_size: NA; j_call: TRBJ2-7; cdr3_length: 14; d_call: TRBD1; cdr3_aa: CAWSRQGSLDEQYF; cdr3_nt: TGTGCCTGGTCCAGACAGGGATCCCTGGACGAGCAGTACTTC
v_call: TRBV5-5; clone_size: once; j_call: TRBJ1-4; cdr3_length: 16; d_call: NA; cdr3_aa: CASSRGGLGLNEKLFF; cdr3_nt: TGTGCCAGCAGCCGGGGGGGCTTGGGACTGAATGAAAAACTGTTTTTT
v_call: TRBV4-2; clone_size: NA; j_call: TRBJ1-1; cdr3_length: 16; d_call: NA; cdr3_aa: CASSQDRWRGGTEAFF; cdr3_nt: TGTGCCAGCAGCCAAGATCGGTGGAGGGGAGGAACTGAAGCTTTCTTT
v_call: TRBV7-9; clone_size: NA; j_call: TRBJ2-5; cdr3_length: 14; d_call: TRBD1; cdr3_aa: CASSSRQGRETQYF; cdr3_nt: TGTGCCAGCAGCTCCAGACAGGGAAGAGAGACCCAGTACTTC
v_call: TRBV28; clone_size: NA; j_call: TRBJ2-5; cdr3_length: 17; d_call: TRBD2; cdr3_aa: CASSSAFSGVYKETQYF; cdr3_nt: TGTGCCAGCAGTTCCGCCTTTAGCGGGGTTTACAAAGAGACCCAGTACTTC
v_call: TRBV6-5; clone_size: NA; j_call: TRBJ1-2; cdr3_length: 14; d_call: TRBD1; cdr3_aa: CASSRTTGGEGYTF; cdr3_nt: TGTGCCAGCAGCCGAACGACAGGGGGCGAAGGCTACACCTTC
v_call: TRBV11-2; clone_size: NA; j_call: TRBJ1-2; cdr3_length: 15; d_call: NA; cdr3_aa: CASSPNRVVNYGYTF; cdr3_nt: TGTGCCAGCAGCCCAAACAGGGTAGTTAACTATGGCTACACCTTC
v_call: TRBV10-3; clone_size: few; j_call: TRBJ1-6; cdr3_length: 18; d_call: NA; cdr3_aa: CAISRTYTESSYNSPLHF; cdr3_nt: TGTGCCATCAGCCGCACATACACGGAGAGCTCCTATAATTCACCCCTCCACTTT
v_call: TRBV4-1; clone_size: NA; j_call: TRBJ1-2; cdr3_length: 15; d_call: TRBD1; cdr3_aa: CASSQGDRENYGYTF; cdr3_nt: TGCGCCAGCAGCCAAGGGGACAGGGAAAACTATGGCTACACCTTC
v_call: TRBV27; clone_size: NA; j_call: TRBJ1-2; cdr3_length: 12; d_call: TRBD1; cdr3_aa: CASSSRTGGYTF; cdr3_nt: TGTGCCAGCAGTTCCAGGACAGGGGGCTACACCTTC
v_call: TRBV4-1; clone_size: NA; j_call: TRBJ1-2; cdr3_length: 15; d_call: TRBD1; cdr3_aa: CASSTTTGGNYGYTF; cdr3_nt: TGCGCCAGCAGCACAACGACAGGGGGAAACTATGGCTACACCTTC
v_call: TRBV29-1; clone_size: NA; j_call: TRBJ1-1; cdr3_length: 12; d_call: NA; cdr3_aa: CSAAGGNTEAFF; cdr3_nt: TGCAGCGCCGCGGGGGGGAACACTGAAGCTTTCTTT
v_call: TRBV3-1/TRBV3-2; clone_size: NA; j_call: TRBJ2-5; cdr3_length: 15; d_call: TRBD2; cdr3_aa: CASSQATSGGQTQYF; cdr3_nt: TGTGCCAGCAGCCAAGCTACTAGCGGGGGGCAGACCCAGTACTTC